This T cell receptor beta chain came from a study of beta chain features in type 1 diabetes. The wider study: Summed over all samples, the examined sorted cells came to under 110,000,000.

cDNA synthesis used the whole RNA isolate, giving expressed TCRB sequences. Sequencing was performed with immunoSEQ multiplex PCR; in TCRdb, only in-frame clones are kept and a portion is missing. The sample holds over 500,000 clones, roughly 15% seen once. There are a few counts of this clone. Populations isolated by sorting all had purity greater than 95%. The CDR3 has 15 residues. Germline loops: CDR1 KGHSH, CDR2 LQKENI. The germline V and J ends were trimmed by 3 bases and 0 bases, with 6 bases remaining between them. This clonotype was obtained from a man younger than 30 in good health. V and J are TRBV18 and TRBJ2-6; D uncertain. The sample was naive CD4+ T cells from blood. The CDR3 nucleotides are TGTGCCAGCTCACCCTTTTCCTCTGGGGCCAACGTCCTGACTTTC. This gives the protein CASSPFSSGANVLTF.